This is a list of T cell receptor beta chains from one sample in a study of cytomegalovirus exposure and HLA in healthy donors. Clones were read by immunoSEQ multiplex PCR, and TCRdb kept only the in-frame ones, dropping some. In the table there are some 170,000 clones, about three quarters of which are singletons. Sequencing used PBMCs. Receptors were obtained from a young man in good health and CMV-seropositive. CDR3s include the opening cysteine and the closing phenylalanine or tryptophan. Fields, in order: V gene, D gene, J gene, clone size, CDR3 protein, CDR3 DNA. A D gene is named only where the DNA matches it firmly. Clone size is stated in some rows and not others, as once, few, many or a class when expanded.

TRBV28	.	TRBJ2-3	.	CASSSQALNPDTQYF	TGTGCCAGCAGTTCCCAAGCCCTCAACCCAGATACGCAGTATTTT
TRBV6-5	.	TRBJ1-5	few	CASRPGPYSNQPQHF	TGTGCCAGCAGACCAGGTCCCTATAGCAATCAGCCCCAGCATTTT
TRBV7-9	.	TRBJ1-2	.	CASSLANNNYGYTF	TGTGCCAGCAGCTTAGCGAACAATAACTATGGCTACACCTTC
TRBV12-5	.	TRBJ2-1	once	CASGLVGRASNEQFF	TGTGCTAGTGGTTTGGTGGGCAGGGCGAGCAATGAGCAGTTCTTC
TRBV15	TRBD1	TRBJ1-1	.	CATSRERGLDAFF	TGTGCCACCAGCAGAGAAAGGGGGCTCGATGCTTTCTTT
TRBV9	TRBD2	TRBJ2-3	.	CASSVESSGGARTDTQYF	TGTGCCAGCAGCGTAGAGTCTAGCGGGGGGGCCCGCACAGATACGCAGTATTTT
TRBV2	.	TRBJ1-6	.	CASSEVKGGRVSPLHF	TGTGCCAGCAGTGAAGTAAAAGGCGGGAGGGTTTCACCCCTCCACTTT
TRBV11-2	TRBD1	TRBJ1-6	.	CASSRGQVYNSPLHF	TGTGCCAGCAGCCGAGGACAGGTTTATAATTCACCCCTCCACTTT
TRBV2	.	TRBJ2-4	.	CATQGLTKNIQYF	TGTGCCACCCAGGGACTCACCAAAAACATTCAGTACTTC
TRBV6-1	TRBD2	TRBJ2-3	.	CASLAVLRTDTQYF	TGTGCCAGCCTAGCGGTACTTCGCACAGATACGCAGTATTTT
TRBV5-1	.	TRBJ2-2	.	CASKERAGTGELFF	TGCGCCAGCAAAGAGAGGGCGGGCACCGGGGAGCTGTTTTTT
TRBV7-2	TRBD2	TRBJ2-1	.	CADGGDWGIVNEQFF	TGTGCCGACGGGGGGGACTGGGGTATTGTGAATGAGCAGTTCTTC
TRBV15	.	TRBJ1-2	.	CATSPDNNYGYTF	TGTGCCACCAGCCCGGACAATAACTATGGCTACACCTTC
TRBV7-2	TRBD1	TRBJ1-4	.	CASSRDRGANEKLFF	TGTGCCAGCAGCAGAGACAGGGGGGCTAATGAAAAACTGTTTTTT
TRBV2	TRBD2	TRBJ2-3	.	CASSGGRGSAGTQYF	TGTGCCAGCAGTGGGGGGAGGGGATCAGCAGGTACGCAGTATTTT
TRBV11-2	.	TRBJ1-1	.	CASSLDRRLSTGGNEAFF	TGTGCCAGCAGCTTAGATCGCCGCCTTAGCACCGGGGGAAATGAAGCTTTCTTT
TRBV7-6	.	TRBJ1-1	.	CASSAPQGLTEAFF	TGTGCCAGCAGCGCGCCGCAGGGACTCACTGAAGCTTTCTTT
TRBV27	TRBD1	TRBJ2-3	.	CASSLGTGGITDTQYF	TGTGCCAGCAGTTTAGGGACAGGGGGCATCACAGATACGCAGTATTTT
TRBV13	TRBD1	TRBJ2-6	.	CASSLDSGQTSGANVLTF	TGTGCCAGCAGCTTAGATTCGGGACAGACCTCTGGGGCCAACGTCCTGACTTTC
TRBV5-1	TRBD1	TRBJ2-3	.	CASSTGDRGLDTQYF	TGCGCCAGCAGCACAGGGGACAGGGGACTAGATACGCAGTATTTT
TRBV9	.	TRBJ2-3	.	CASSAGSTGGTDTQYF	TGTGCCAGCAGCGCCGGATCGACCGGGGGCACAGATACGCAGTATTTT
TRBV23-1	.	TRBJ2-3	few	CASSQPAGIMEYF	TGCGCCAGCAGTCAACCCGCCGGGATTATGGAGTATTTT
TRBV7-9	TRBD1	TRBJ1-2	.	CASSLRTGANYGYTF	TGTGCCAGCAGCTTGCGGACAGGGGCTAACTATGGCTACACCTTC
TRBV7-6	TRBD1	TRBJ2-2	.	CASSNRPGQGGFTGELFF	TGTGCCAGCAGCAATAGACCGGGACAGGGAGGTTTCACCGGGGAGCTGTTTTTT
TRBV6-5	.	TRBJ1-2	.	CASRQHRVLPYTF	TGTGCCAGCAGACAACACAGGGTCCTCCCCTACACCTTC
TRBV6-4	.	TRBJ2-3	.	CASRASPGTDTQYF	TGTGCCAGCAGGGCTAGCCCTGGCACAGATACGCAGTATTTT
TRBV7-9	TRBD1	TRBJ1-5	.	CASSPGTGIFQPQHF	TGTGCCAGCAGCCCCGGGACAGGGATCTTTCAGCCCCAGCATTTT
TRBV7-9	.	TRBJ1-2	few	CASSLGEVDGYTF	TGTGCCAGCAGCTTAGGGGAGGTCGATGGCTACACCTTC
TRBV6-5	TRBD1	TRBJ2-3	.	CASSYGDRAKDTQYF	TGTGCCAGCAGTTACGGGGACAGGGCCAAGGATACGCAGTATTTT
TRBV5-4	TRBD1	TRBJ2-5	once	CASSSDRGLIQETQYF	TGTGCCAGCAGCTCCGACAGGGGGCTTATCCAAGAGACCCAGTACTTC
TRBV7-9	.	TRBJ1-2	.	CASSLAGGVHGYTF	TGTGCCAGCAGCTTAGCGGGGGGGGTTCATGGCTACACCTTC
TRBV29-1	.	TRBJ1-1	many	CSVGMQVNTEAFF	TGCAGCGTTGGGATGCAGGTGAACACTGAAGCTTTCTTT
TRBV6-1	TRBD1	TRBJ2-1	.	CASSPTGGDWQFF	TGTGCCAGCAGCCCCACAGGGGGCGACTGGCAGTTCTTC
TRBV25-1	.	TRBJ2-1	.	CASSRGRVNYNEQFF	TGTGCCAGCAGTAGGGGCAGGGTAAACTACAATGAGCAGTTCTTC
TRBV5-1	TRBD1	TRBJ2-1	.	CASSLAEGTGVTGEQFF	TGCGCCAGCAGCTTGGCCGAAGGGACAGGGGTAACGGGTGAGCAGTTCTTC
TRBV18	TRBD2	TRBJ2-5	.	CASSPPRGERGAKETQYF	TGTGCCAGCTCACCACCCCGAGGGGAGCGGGGGGCAAAAGAGACCCAGTACTTC
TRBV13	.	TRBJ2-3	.	CASSSGARTDTQYF	TGTGCCAGCAGCTCTGGGGCCCGCACAGATACGCAGTATTTT
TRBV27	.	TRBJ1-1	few	CASRQGTEAFF	TGTGCCAGCAGGCAGGGGACTGAAGCTTTCTTT
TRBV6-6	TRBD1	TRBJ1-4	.	CASSQNRGSNEKLFF	TGTGCCAGCAGTCAAAACAGGGGATCGAATGAAAAACTGTTTTTT
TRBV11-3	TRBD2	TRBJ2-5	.	CASSPSQGLAGVEETQYF	TGTGCCAGCAGCCCTAGCCAGGGACTAGCGGGAGTTGAAGAGACCCAGTACTTC
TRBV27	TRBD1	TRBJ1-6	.	CASSLLDRGSPLHF	TGTGCCAGCAGTTTATTAGACAGGGGGTCACCCCTCCACTTT
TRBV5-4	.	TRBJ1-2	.	CASRPGGGDNYGYTF	TGTGCCAGCAGGCCGGGGGGTGGGGACAACTATGGCTACACCTTC
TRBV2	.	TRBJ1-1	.	CASRETPGRAAEAFF	TGTGCCAGCAGAGAAACCCCGGGGAGGGCGGCTGAAGCTTTCTTT
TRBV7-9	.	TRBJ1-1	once	CASSSGTPNTEAFF	TGTGCCAGCAGCTCCGGGACACCGAACACTGAAGCTTTCTTT
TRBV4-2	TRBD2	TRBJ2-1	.	CASSQSGLAVNEQFF	TGTGCCAGCAGCCAATCCGGACTAGCGGTAAATGAGCAGTTCTTC
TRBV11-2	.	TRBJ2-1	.	CASSLSGGSSYNEQFF	TGTGCCAGCAGCCTAAGCGGAGGTAGCTCCTACAATGAGCAGTTCTTC
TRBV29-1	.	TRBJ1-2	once	CSVPTARNYGYTF	TGCAGCGTTCCGACAGCGAGAAACTATGGCTACACCTTC
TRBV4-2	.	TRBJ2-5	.	CASSQDLGGGQETQYF	TGTGCCAGCAGCCAAGATCTAGGGGGGGGACAAGAGACCCAGTACTTC
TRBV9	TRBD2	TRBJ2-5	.	CASSSSTSGSQETQYF	TGTGCCAGCAGCTCCAGCACTAGCGGGAGTCAAGAGACCCAGTACTTC
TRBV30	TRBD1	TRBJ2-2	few	CAWGQGAISGSSELFF	TGTGCCTGGGGACAGGGGGCAATTAGCGGGAGTAGTGAGCTGTTTTTT
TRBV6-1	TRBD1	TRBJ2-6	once	CASSEGAGANVLTF	TGTGCCAGCAGCGAGGGGGCAGGGGCCAACGTCCTGACTTTC
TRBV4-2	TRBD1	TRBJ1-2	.	CASSPRSGTVIGYTF	TGTGCCAGCAGCCCCCGTTCCGGGACAGTAATAGGCTACACCTTC
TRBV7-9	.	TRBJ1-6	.	CASSSKTAFGSPLHF	TGTGCCAGCAGCTCAAAGACAGCGTTCGGCTCACCCCTCCACTTT
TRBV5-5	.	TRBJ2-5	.	CASSSTTAQETQYF	TGTGCCAGCAGCAGTACGACAGCTCAAGAGACCCAGTACTTC
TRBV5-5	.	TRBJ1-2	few	CASSSSYGYTF	TGTGCCAGCAGCTCCTCTTATGGCTACACCTTC
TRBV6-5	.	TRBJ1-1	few	CASSYTGNTEAFF	TGTGCCAGCAGTTACACGGGGAACACTGAAGCTTTCTTT
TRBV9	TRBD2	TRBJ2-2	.	CASSDSGSTGELFF	TGTGCCAGCAGCGATAGCGGGAGTACCGGGGAGCTGTTTTTT
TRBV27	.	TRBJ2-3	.	CASSLRAAPGQGTQYF	TGTGCCAGCAGTTTAAGGGCGGCACCCGGGCAGGGTACGCAGTATTTT
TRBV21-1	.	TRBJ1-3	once	CASSPGGESGNTIYF	TGTGCCAGCAGCCCTGGAGGGGAGTCCGGAAACACCATATATTTT
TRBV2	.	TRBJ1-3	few	CASSEVGGFSSGNTIYF	TGTGCCAGCAGTGAAGTAGGCGGGTTTAGCTCTGGAAACACCATATATTTT